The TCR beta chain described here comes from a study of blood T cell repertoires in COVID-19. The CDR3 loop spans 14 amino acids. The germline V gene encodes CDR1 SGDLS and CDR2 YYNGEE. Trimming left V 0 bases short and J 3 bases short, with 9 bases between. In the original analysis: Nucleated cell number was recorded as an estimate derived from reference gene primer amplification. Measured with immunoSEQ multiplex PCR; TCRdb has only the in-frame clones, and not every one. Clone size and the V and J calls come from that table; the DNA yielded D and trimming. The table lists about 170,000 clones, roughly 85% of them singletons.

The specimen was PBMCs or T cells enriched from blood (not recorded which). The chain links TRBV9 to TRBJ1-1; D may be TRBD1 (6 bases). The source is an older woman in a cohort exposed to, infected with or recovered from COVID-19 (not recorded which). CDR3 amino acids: CASSVDPGDTEAFF. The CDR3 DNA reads TGTGCCAGCAGCGTAGATCCAGGGGACACTGAAGCTTTCTTT. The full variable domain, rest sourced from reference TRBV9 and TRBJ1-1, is DSGVTQTPKHLITATGQRVTLRCSPRSGDLSVYWYQQSLDQGLQFLIQYYNGEERAKGNILERFSAQQFPDLHSELNLSSLELGDSALYFCASSVDPGDTEAFFGQGTRLTVV.